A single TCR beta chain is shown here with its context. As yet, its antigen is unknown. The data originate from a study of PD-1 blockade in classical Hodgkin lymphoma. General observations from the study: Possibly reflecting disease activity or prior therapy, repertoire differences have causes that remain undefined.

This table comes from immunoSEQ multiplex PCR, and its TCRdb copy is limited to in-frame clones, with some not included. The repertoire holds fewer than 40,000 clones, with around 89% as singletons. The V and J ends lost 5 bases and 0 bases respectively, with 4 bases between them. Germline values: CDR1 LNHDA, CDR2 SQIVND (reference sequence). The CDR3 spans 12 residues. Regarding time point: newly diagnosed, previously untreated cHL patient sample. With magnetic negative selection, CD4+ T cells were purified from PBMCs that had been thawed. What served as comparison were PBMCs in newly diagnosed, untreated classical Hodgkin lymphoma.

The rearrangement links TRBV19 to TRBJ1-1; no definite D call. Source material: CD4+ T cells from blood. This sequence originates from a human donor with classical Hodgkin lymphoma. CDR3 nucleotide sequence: TGTGCCAGTAGTTACGTGAACACTGAAGCTTTCTTT. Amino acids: CASSYVNTEAFF.